The 26 T cell receptor beta chains given below trace back to one sample, sequenced in a study of blood T cell repertoires in COVID-19. Profiled with immunoSEQ multiplex PCR; TCRdb holds only in-frame clones, not every one. Of about 300,000 clones in the sample, about 91% were seen once. Sequenced input: peripheral blood. The receptors were sampled from a young woman with COVID-19, enrolled during active disease.

CDR3 bases: TGTGCCAGCAGTGAATGGGGTAGGCGGGACGGTGATGGCTACACCTTC. This sequence encodes CASSEWGRRDGDGYTF. The genes are TRBV6-1 and TRBJ1-2; a weak D match, TRBD1 (5 bases). The CDR3 is 16 amino acids. V was pared by 2 bases and J by 6 bases, with 19 bases between. CDR1 is MNHNS and CDR2 is SASEGT in the germline V gene.

The rearrangement links TRBV2 to TRBJ2-2, with D unclear. Germline V lookup: CDR1 SNHLY, CDR2 FYNNEI. Between the trimmed V and J ends, which lost 6 bases and 6 bases, there was a span of 17 bases. The CDR3 has 15 residues. CDR3 sequence reads: CASRAHEAVAGELFF. CDR3 coding DNA: TGTGCCAGCAGGGCCCACGAGGCCGTCGCCGGGGAGCTGTTTTTT.

V and J are TRBV5-1 and TRBJ1-1, with D maybe TRBD1 (6 bases). The CDR3 runs 13 residues. V dropped 4 bases and J dropped 3 bases, with 10 bases sitting between them. Germline CDR1 SGHRS, CDR2 YFSETQ. The CDR3 DNA reads TGCGCCAGCAGCAGAGGGGGTGACACTGAAGCTTTCTTT. It is translated as CASSRGGDTEAFF.

The chain has TRBV29-1 and TRBJ1-1; D is undetermined. This CDR3 is 14 amino acids long. In germline, CDR1 is SQVTM, CDR2 ANQGSEA. The V gene lost 6 bases and the J gene lost 0 bases, with 14 bases spanning the gap. The CDR3 loop is CSVRTLVVNTEAFF. CDR3 nucleotide sequence: TGCAGCGTCCGGACTCTGGTGGTGAACACTGAAGCTTTCTTT.

This rearrangement joins TRBV7-8 to TRBJ1-6; the D is unclear. V was cut by 5 bases and J by 0 bases, with 23 bases left in between. This CDR3 is built from 20 residues. Germline CDR1 and CDR2: SGHVS and FQNEAQ. CDR3 nucleotides: TGTGCCAGCAGCCCTTCTATCGATCTCGCGCCGGGCTCCTATAATTCACCCCTCCACTTT. Encoded protein: CASSPSIDLAPGSYNSPLHF.

This chain connects TRBV6-1 to TRBJ2-7; D is possibly TRBD1 (6 bases). Trimming removed 0 bases from V and 0 bases from J, with 6 bases in between. This CDR3 comprises 14 residues. Germline values: CDR1 MNHNS, CDR2 SASEGT. CDR3 amino acids: CASSEADSSYEQYF. The CDR3 DNA is TGTGCCAGCAGTGAAGCGGACAGCTCCTACGAGCAGTACTTC.

The chain combines TRBV19 with TRBJ1-2; 8 bases are a match to TRBD1. With 7 bases clipped from V and 2 bases from J, the junction kept 9 bases outside the gene matches. This CDR3 has 15 amino acids. In germline, CDR1 is LNHDA, CDR2 SQIVND (reference sequence). The chain's CDR3 is CASKAQGAANYGYTF. For the CDR3, the DNA is TGTGCCAGTAAGGCGCAGGGGGCGGCCAACTATGGCTACACCTTC.

The rearrangement uses TRBV29-1 and TRBJ2-3; tentatively, D is TRBD1 (7 bases). The germline CDR1 and CDR2 sequences are SQVTM and ANQGSEA. There are 15 residues in the CDR3. V shed 7 bases and J shed 2 bases, with 19 bases lying between them. Here the CDR3 reads CSGWRGRPPTDTQYF. The CDR3 DNA follows: TGCAGCGGATGGAGGGGGCGCCCCCCCACAGATACGCAGTATTTT.

This chain links TRBV9 with TRBJ1-3; no clear D. Germline V CDR1 and CDR2: SGDLS, YYNGEE. Trimming left V 3 bases short and J 0 bases short, with 7 bases between. The CDR3 extends over 14 amino acids. This CDR3 is CASSGRGSGNTIYF. The CDR3 DNA reads as TGTGCCAGCAGCGGACGGGGCTCTGGAAACACCATATATTTT.

This clone came up a few times. The CDR3 sequence is CASSLVPGSGANVLTF. CDR3 bases: TGCGCCAGCAGCTTGGTCCCAGGCTCTGGGGCCAACGTCCTGACTTTC. This chain uses TRBV5-1 with TRBJ2-6; D gene unclear. Trimming shortened V by 0 bases and J by 0 bases, and 7 bases separated the two germline ends. The CDR3 length is 16 residues. Per the germline V gene, CDR1 is SGHRS and CDR2 is YFSETQ.

The genes are TRBV5-6 and TRBJ1-2; TRBD1 matches 7 bases. Germline V lookup: CDR1 SGHDT, CDR2 YYEEEE. With V trimmed by 4 bases and J by 4 bases, 4 bases remained unmatched. This CDR3 has 13 residues. CDR3 bases: TGTGCCAGCAGCCCCGGGACAGTCTATGGCTACACCTTC. Its translation: CASSPGTVYGYTF.

The chain employs TRBV19 and TRBJ1-1, with 7 bases that match TRBD1. Germline values: CDR1 LNHDA, CDR2 SQIVND (reference sequence). This CDR3 is built from 15 residues. V trimming: 7 bases; J trimming: 4 bases; junction bases outside the gene matches: 12. CDR3 coding DNA: TGTGCCAGTACCCTTAGACGTGCAGGGGGCACTGAAGCTTTCTTT. Encoded protein: CASTLRRAGGTEAFF.

This chain uses TRBV9 with TRBJ2-7; TRBD1 aligns across 11 bases. The CDR3 length is 15 residues. Trimming removed 2 bases from V and 3 bases from J; junction bases left unmatched: 4. Germline CDR1 is SGDLS and CDR2 is YYNGEE. In nucleotides, the CDR3 is TGTGCCAGCAGCGTGGGGACAGGGGGGTTCTACGAGCAGTACTTC. It encodes CASSVGTGGFYEQYF.

V and J are TRBV4-3 and TRBJ2-5; D unclear. The V gene's germline CDR1 is LGHNA and CDR2 YSLEER. The CDR3 runs to 13 residues. V lost 0 bases, J lost 5 bases, and 7 bases lay in between. This chain's CDR3 is CASSQDYGETQYF. Here the CDR3 DNA reads TGCGCCAGCAGCCAAGATTACGGGGAGACCCAGTACTTC.

The chain employs TRBV2 and TRBJ1-2; D is undetermined. V lost 5 bases to trimming and J lost 8 bases, with 9 bases between them. Germline values: CDR1 SNHLY, CDR2 FYNNEI. This CDR3 contains 11 residues. The CDR3 loop is CASSRGAGYTF. The CDR3 DNA sequence: TGTGCCAGCAGTCGGGGAGCGGGCTACACCTTC.

This sequence joins TRBV27 and TRBJ2-7; D is unclear. The V gene lost 7 bases and the J gene lost 2 bases, with 15 bases spanning the gap. This CDR3 has 14 amino acids. The germline gives CDR1 MNHEY, CDR2 SMNVEV (reference sequence). CDR3 in DNA: TGTGCCAGCACCCCGCCCCGATGGCCCTACGAGCAGTACGTC. Protein product: CASTPPRWPYEQYV.

The V gene is TRBV6-1, the J gene TRBJ1-1, with D perhaps matching TRBD1 (5 bases). Germline V gene sequence: CDR1 MNHNS, CDR2 SASEGT. The V end lost 1 base, the J end lost 4 bases, and 19 bases lay between the germline ends. There are 17 residues in the CDR3. The CDR3 nucleotides read TGTGCCAGCAGTGAAGGGAGGGGCGGCCGGGGTGGCACTGAAGCTTTCTTT. Amino acids: CASSEGRGGRGGTEAFF.

The genes are TRBV27 and TRBJ2-7, with TRBD2 as a possible D gene (6 bases). The CDR3 has 15 residues. V was shortened by 6 bases and J by 3 bases, with 18 bases between the two germline ends. Germline CDR1 and CDR2: MNHEY and SMNVEV (reference sequence). CDR3 residues: CASSPEEGRGYEQYF. Written as DNA, the CDR3 is TGTGCCAGCAGCCCAGAGGAGGGACGGGGCTACGAGCAGTACTTC.

The V and J genes are TRBV6-6 and TRBJ2-5; possibly TRBD2 for D (7 bases). This CDR3 has 16 amino acids. CDR1 MNHNY and CDR2 SVGAGI come from the germline V gene (reference sequence). Trimming took 6 bases from V and 4 from J, leaving 21 bases between them. CDR3 sequence (DNA): TGTGCCAGCAGCTCGCCTGTTGCGGGGGCGGGAGAGACCCAGTACTTC. Its protein product is CASSSPVAGAGETQYF.

J is TRBJ1-2 and V is TRBV5-1, with 8 bases matching TRBD1. The V segment lost 2 bases and the J segment 4 bases; nucleotides outside the gene matches: 7. The CDR3 length is 15 residues. The V gene's germline CDR1 is SGHRS and CDR2 YFSETQ. For the CDR3, the DNA is TGCGCCAGCAGCTTTCCTGGACAGGGAGGCTATGGCTACACCTTC. Its protein is CASSFPGQGGYGYTF.

The V and J genes are TRBV5-1 and TRBJ2-1; TRBD2 aligns across 11 bases. Germline CDR1 and CDR2: SGHRS and YFSETQ. With V trimmed by 0 bases and J by 10 bases, 15 bases remained unmatched. The CDR3 loop spans 18 amino acids. The CDR3 sequence: CASSLVVAGGPSGGEQFF. Here the CDR3 DNA reads TGCGCCAGCAGCTTGGTAGTAGCGGGGGGGCCGAGTGGAGGGGAGCAGTTCTTC.

The rearrangement joins TRBV6-6 to TRBJ1-1, with TRBD1 identical over 9 bases. V gave up 5 bases and J gave up 4 bases; unmatched junction bases: 8. This CDR3 is built from 15 residues. The germline V gene encodes CDR1 MNHNY and CDR2 SVGAGI (reference sequence). The CDR3 sequence: CASSMPGQGFTEAFF. CDR3 sequence (DNA): TGTGCCAGCAGTATGCCGGGACAGGGATTCACTGAAGCTTTCTTT.

The rearrangement joins TRBV7-2 to TRBJ1-1; D is unresolved. Trimming shortened V by 5 bases and J by 5 bases, and 6 bases separated the two germline ends. The CDR3 is made up of 11 amino acids. CDR1 is SGHTA and CDR2 is FQGNSA in the germline V gene. CDR3 sequence (DNA): TGTGCCAGCAGCGGGCATACTGAAGCTTTCTTT. The encoded protein is CASSGHTEAFF.

This clone was seen only a few times. The gene calls are TRBV6-6 and TRBJ1-3; 7 bases align to TRBD1. Trimming took 6 bases from V and 0 from J; bases not matched to a gene: 11. The CDR3 length is 17 residues. Germline assignment: CDR1 MNHNY and CDR2 SVGAGI (reference sequence). CDR3 sequence reads: CASSRAGQKVSGNTIYF. In DNA, the CDR3 is TGTGCCAGCAGCCGAGCGGGACAGAAGGTCTCTGGAAACACCATATATTTT.

This chain links TRBV7-3 with TRBJ2-2; 8 positions match TRBD1. CDR1 and CDR2 from the germline V gene are SGHTA and FQGTGA. The trim removed 2 bases at V and 5 bases at J, leaving 4 bases unmatched. This CDR3 spans 15 amino acids. CDR3 protein: CASSLGGTGTGELFF. CDR3 in DNA: TGTGCCAGCAGCTTAGGGGGGACAGGTACCGGGGAGCTGTTTTTT.

This chain uses TRBV25-1 with TRBJ1-2; TRBD1 aligns across 8 bases. V was clipped by 5 bases and J by 2 bases; unmatched bases: 13. The V gene's germline CDR1 is MGHDK and CDR2 SYGVNS. The CDR3 has 17 amino acids. CDR3 sequence (DNA): TGTGCCAGCAGTCCATTCCCCCAGGACAGGGCAAACTATGGCTACACCTTC. Encoded protein: CASSPFPQDRANYGYTF.